The T cell receptor beta chain under discussion was sequenced for a study of blood T cell repertoires in COVID-19. Assay: immunoSEQ multiplex PCR; the TCRdb copy retains only in-frame clones and omits some. The table shows some 370,000 clones, with around 87% occurring only once. The CDR3 consists of 16 residues. With 4 bases removed from V and 6 bases from J, the gap between germline ends came to 20 bases. Germline CDR1 LGHDT, CDR2 YNNKEL (reference sequence). The source of this sequence is a woman in her thirties with COVID-19, enrolled during active disease. Sequenced: peripheral blood. This chain connects TRBV3-1 (or the pseudogene TRBV3-2) to TRBJ2-3, with D possibly TRBD2 on 6 matching bases. CDR3 nucleotides: TGTGCCAGCAGCCTCCCTACGGGAGTAGGTACGGATACGCAGTATTTT. Translating it yields CASSLPTGVGTDTQYF.